This record concerns one T cell receptor beta chain sequence. This record comes from a study of blood T cells in healthy people across ages. Germline V gene sequence: CDR1 SNHLY, CDR2 FYNNEI. The CDR3 extends over 14 amino acids. Trimming at V came to 7 bases and at J to 3 bases, leaving 6 bases not matched to a gene. Together with a sample-barcoded 5' primer, a J-beta primer mix was included in a second PCR lasting roughly 6 to 12 cycles. The authors tagged each cDNA molecule using a template-switch adaptor with 12 random nucleotides. Each sample provided no less than 3 million CDR3-containing paired-end reads. TCRdb re-called the 5' RACE reads through MiXCR, storing one row per CDR3 protein. The data contain about 780,000 distinct CDR3 sequences, about half of them singletons. Every donor provided 9.5 to 10 milliliters of peripheral blood. The total RNA that was extracted per sample amounted to at least 5.5 micrograms.

The gene calls are TRBV2 and TRBJ1-5, with 7 bases matching TRBD1. What was sequenced was blood. The TCR comes from an elderly man in good health. The CDR3 is CASTWDSSNQPQHF. As DNA, the CDR3 is TGTGCCAGCACCTGGGACAGTTCCAATCAGCCCCAGCATTTT.